Listed below are T cell receptor beta chains from one sample, sequenced in a study of blood T cell repertoires in COVID-19. Clones were sequenced by immunoSEQ multiplex PCR, and TCRdb holds only the in-frame ones, with some missing. The sample carries 100,000 or so clones, about 75% recorded once. Sequenced input: peripheral blood. These receptors were taken from a woman between 65 and 79 years old with acute or convalescent COVID-19. The CDR3 runs from the conserved cysteine through the conserved F or W. The order of the fields is CDR3 protein, CDR3 DNA, D gene, clone size, V gene, J gene. A D gene is named only where the DNA matches it firmly. Only some rows state a clone size, as once, few, many or a class for expanded clones.

cdr3_aa: CASSLGRGNNQPQHF; cdr3_nt: TGTGCCAGCAGCTTGGGCAGGGGGAACAATCAGCCCCAGCATTTT; d_call: TRBD1; clone_size: .; v_call: TRBV7-2; j_call: TRBJ1-5
cdr3_aa: CASSQQGAETEAFF; cdr3_nt: TGTGCCAGCTCACAACAGGGGGCGGAGACTGAAGCTTTCTTT; d_call: TRBD1; clone_size: .; v_call: TRBV18; j_call: TRBJ1-1
cdr3_aa: CASSLPGGKTGELFF; cdr3_nt: TGTGCCAGCAGCTTGCCAGGGGGAAAAACCGGGGAGCTGTTTTTT; d_call: TRBD1; clone_size: .; v_call: TRBV5-6; j_call: TRBJ2-2
cdr3_aa: CASAGVWTDTQYF; cdr3_nt: TGTGCTAGCGCGGGGGTTTGGACAGATACGCAGTATTTT; d_call: TRBD2; clone_size: .; v_call: TRBV7-2; j_call: TRBJ2-3
cdr3_aa: CASSRRVSDFYEQYF; cdr3_nt: TGTGCCAGCAGCAGGCGGGTGTCGGATTTCTACGAGCAGTACTTC; d_call: .; clone_size: .; v_call: TRBV7-8; j_call: TRBJ2-7
cdr3_aa: CASSFTTGGNGYTF; cdr3_nt: TGCGCCAGCAGCTTCACCACAGGGGGGAATGGCTACACCTTC; d_call: TRBD1; clone_size: .; v_call: TRBV5-1; j_call: TRBJ1-2
cdr3_aa: CASSEALRTGQVVPQYF; cdr3_nt: TGTGCCAGCAGTGAAGCGCTTCGGACAGGGCAGGTCGTTCCCCAGTACTTC; d_call: TRBD1; clone_size: few; v_call: TRBV6-1; j_call: TRBJ2-5
cdr3_aa: CASSLEGAGNQPQHF; cdr3_nt: TGCGCCAGCAGCTTGGAGGGGGCAGGCAATCAGCCCCAGCATTTT; d_call: TRBD1; clone_size: .; v_call: TRBV5-1; j_call: TRBJ1-5
cdr3_aa: CASSLVSSGAYPDTQYF; cdr3_nt: TGTGCCAGCAGCTTGGTCTCTAGCGGGGCGTATCCAGATACGCAGTATTTT; d_call: TRBD2; clone_size: .; v_call: TRBV7-8; j_call: TRBJ2-3
cdr3_aa: CASSQDRGLAGSDTQYF; cdr3_nt: TGCGCCAGCAGCCAAGATCGAGGACTAGCGGGGTCGGATACGCAGTATTTT; d_call: TRBD2; clone_size: .; v_call: TRBV4-1; j_call: TRBJ2-3
cdr3_aa: CATSRDQGTGRPQHF; cdr3_nt: TGTGCCACCAGCAGAGATCAGGGGACCGGTCGGCCCCAGCATTTT; d_call: .; clone_size: .; v_call: TRBV15; j_call: TRBJ1-5
cdr3_aa: CASIYRGQGYTF; cdr3_nt: TGTGCCAGCATTTATAGGGGGCAAGGCTACACCTTC; d_call: TRBD1; clone_size: .; v_call: TRBV12-3/TRBV12-4; j_call: TRBJ1-2
cdr3_aa: CASSPGPGSPLHF; cdr3_nt: TGTGCCAGCTCACCAGGTCCAGGCTCACCCCTCCACTTT; d_call: .; clone_size: .; v_call: TRBV18; j_call: TRBJ1-6
cdr3_aa: CASSYSSQANSPLHF; cdr3_nt: TGTGCCAGCAGTTACTCGAGTCAGGCCAATTCACCCCTCCACTTT; d_call: .; clone_size: .; v_call: TRBV6-5; j_call: TRBJ1-6
cdr3_aa: CASSQSWGQGDNQPQHF; cdr3_nt: TGCGCCAGCAGTCAATCTTGGGGGCAGGGGGACAATCAGCCCCAGCATTTT; d_call: TRBD1; clone_size: once; v_call: TRBV23-1; j_call: TRBJ1-5